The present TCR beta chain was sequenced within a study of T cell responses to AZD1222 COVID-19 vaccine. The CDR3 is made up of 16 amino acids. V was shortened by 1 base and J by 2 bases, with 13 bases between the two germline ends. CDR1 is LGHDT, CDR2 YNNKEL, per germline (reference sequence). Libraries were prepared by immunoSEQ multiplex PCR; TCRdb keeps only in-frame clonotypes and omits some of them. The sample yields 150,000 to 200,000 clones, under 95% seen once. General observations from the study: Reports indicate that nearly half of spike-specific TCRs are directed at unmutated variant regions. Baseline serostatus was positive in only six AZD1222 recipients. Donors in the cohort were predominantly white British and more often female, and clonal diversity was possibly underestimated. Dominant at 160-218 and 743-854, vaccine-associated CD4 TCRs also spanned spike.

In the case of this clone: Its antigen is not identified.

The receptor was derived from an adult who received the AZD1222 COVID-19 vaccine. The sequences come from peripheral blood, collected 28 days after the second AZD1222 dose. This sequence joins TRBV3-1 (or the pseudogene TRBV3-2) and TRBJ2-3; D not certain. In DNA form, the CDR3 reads TGTGCCAGCAGCCAAGGGCGGCTAGTTCTCACAGATACGCAGTATTTT. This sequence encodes CASSQGRLVLTDTQYF.